The clone carrying this T cell receptor beta chain was seen only once. Germline values: CDR1 MNHEY, CDR2 SVGAGI. The trim removed 4 bases at V and 5 bases at J, leaving 5 bases unmatched. The CDR3 consists of 14 residues. This entry is derived from a study of sequential checkpoint blockade in melanoma. Repertoires were generated with immunoSEQ multiplex PCR, while TCRdb's copy carries only in-frame clones and drops some. The sample lists some 40,000 clones, roughly 90% occurring once. Treatment meaning: randomized to nivolumab then ipilimumab (arm A) or the reverse (arm B). No patient had prior DNA-damaging chemotherapy.

V usage is TRBV6-5 and J usage is TRBJ2-5; 9 bases align to TRBD1. This TCR came from a human donor with melanoma. The sample here was CD8+ T cells sorted from blood (inferred from file names), taken from a patient given nivolumab and ipilimumab in sequence. Written as DNA, the CDR3 is TGTGCCAGCAGTTTCACAGGGGGCCGGGAGACCCAGTACTTC. Protein sequence: CASSFTGGRETQYF.